This note documents a single TCR beta chain sequence. Its antigen is not known. Just one base apart from a much larger clone, this may be a read error. This CDR3 is built from 15 residues. CDR1 SNHLY and CDR2 FYNNEI come from the germline V gene. The V gene end was trimmed by 11 bases and the J gene end by 15 bases; junction bases not matched to a gene: 21. The TCR beta CDR3 regions underwent amplification using RNA transcripts as the source. The primer set for the first-round RT-PCR of the TCR CDR3 was HTBI. Each CDR3 protein is one row after TCRdb ran MiXCR on the multiplex PCR reads. The sample has roughly 350,000 distinct CDR3 sequences; about 14% are singletons. The sample belongs to a study of T cells in Graves' hyperthyroidism and ophthalmopathy. Overall study findings and caveats: A 13 V-J signature model discriminated ophthalmopathy versus stable hyperthyroidism. Blood held most thyroid clonotypes expanded above 0.001 frequency.

In making diagnoses, clinical symptoms, serum thyroxine and TRAb, thyroid ultrasound and orbital computed tomography were all used. Material: blood. V gene TRBV2 combines with J gene TRBJ1-6; 8 nucleotides align to TRBD1. The sequence derives from a woman aged 25 to 39 with Graves' ophthalmopathy. CDR3 coding DNA: TGTGCCCAAAGTCGGGGGACAGGCTCAAATTTGGGCCTCCACTTT. This sequence encodes CAQSRGTGSNLGLHF.